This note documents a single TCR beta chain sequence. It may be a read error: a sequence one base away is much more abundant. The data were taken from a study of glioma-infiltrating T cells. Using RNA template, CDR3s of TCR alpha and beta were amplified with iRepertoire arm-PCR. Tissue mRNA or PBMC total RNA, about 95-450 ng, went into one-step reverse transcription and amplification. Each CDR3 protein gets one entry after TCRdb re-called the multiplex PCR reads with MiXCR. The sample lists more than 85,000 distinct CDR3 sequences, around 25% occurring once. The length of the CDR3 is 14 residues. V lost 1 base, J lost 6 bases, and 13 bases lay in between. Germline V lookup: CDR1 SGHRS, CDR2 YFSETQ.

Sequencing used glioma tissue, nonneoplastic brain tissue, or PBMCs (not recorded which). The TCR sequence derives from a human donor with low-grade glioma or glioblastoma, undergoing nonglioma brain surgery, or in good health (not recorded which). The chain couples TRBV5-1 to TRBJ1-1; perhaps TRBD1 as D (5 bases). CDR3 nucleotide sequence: TGCGCCAGCAGCTTGACAGGTTTCAACGCTGAAGCTTTCTTT. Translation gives CASSLTGFNAEAFF.